Listed here are 4 T cell receptor beta chains from one sample, sequenced in a study of blood T cell repertoires in COVID-19. Method: immunoSEQ multiplex PCR; TCRdb's copy keeps in-frame clones and lacks some. The repertoire includes 85,000 or so clones, 86% of them detected once, and 25% to 30% sits in the top ten. Sequencing input: peripheral blood. The receptors stem from a man in his fifties or sixties with active or convalescent COVID-19.

The chain couples TRBV11-3 to TRBJ2-7; no definite D call. With 2 bases removed from V and 1 base from J, the gap between germline ends came to 9 bases. Germline-derived CDR1 and CDR2 are SGHNT and YENEEA. The CDR3 extends over 14 amino acids. The CDR3 sequence is CASSLSRSSYEQYF. In DNA form, the CDR3 reads TGTGCCAGCAGCTTATCCCGGTCTTCCTACGAGCAGTACTTC.

The chain links TRBV2 to TRBJ1-2; TRBD1 matches at 7 bases. The germline gives CDR1 SNHLY, CDR2 FYNNEI. CDR3 length: 14 residues. J gave up 4 bases and V 3 bases, and 5 bases lay outside the gene matches. The CDR3 nucleotides read TGTGCCAGCAGTGATCCGGACAGGACCTATGGCTACACCTTC. The encoded protein is CASSDPDRTYGYTF.

This clone was found a few times. V gene TRBV5-1 combines with J gene TRBJ2-6, with D possibly TRBD1 on 5 matching bases. The CDR3 covers 16 residues. Trimming took 0 bases from V and 0 from J, leaving 7 bases between them. CDR1 is SGHRS, CDR2 YFSETQ, per germline. The CDR3 nucleotides read TGCGCCAGCAGCTTGGGTGACAGCTCTGGGGCCAACGTCCTGACTTTC. Protein product: CASSLGDSSGANVLTF.

The chain is built from TRBV3-1 (or the pseudogene TRBV3-2) and TRBJ2-3; unclear D gene. CDR3 length: 12 amino acids. Trimming removed 1 base at V and 5 bases at J, with 4 bases between. CDR1 is LGHDT and CDR2 is YNNKEL in the germline V gene (reference sequence). The CDR3 protein is CASSQVQDTQYF. As DNA, the CDR3 is TGTGCCAGCAGCCAAGTTCAAGATACGCAGTATTTT.